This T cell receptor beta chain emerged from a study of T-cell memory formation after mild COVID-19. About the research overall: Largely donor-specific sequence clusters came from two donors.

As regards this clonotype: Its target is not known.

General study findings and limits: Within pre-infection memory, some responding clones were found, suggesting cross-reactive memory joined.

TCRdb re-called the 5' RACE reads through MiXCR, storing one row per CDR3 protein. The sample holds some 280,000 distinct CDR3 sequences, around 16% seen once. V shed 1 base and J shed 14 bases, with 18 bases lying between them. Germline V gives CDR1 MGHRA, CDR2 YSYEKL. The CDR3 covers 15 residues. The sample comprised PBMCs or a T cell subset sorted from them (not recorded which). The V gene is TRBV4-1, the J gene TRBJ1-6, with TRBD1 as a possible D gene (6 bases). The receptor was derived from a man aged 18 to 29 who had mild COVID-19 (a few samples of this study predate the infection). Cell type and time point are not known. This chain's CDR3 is CASSQAITGHLALHF. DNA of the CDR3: TGCGCCAGCAGCCAAGCTATTACGGGACACCTAGCCCTCCACTTT.